These 11 T cell receptor beta chains were all obtained from the same sample, sequenced in a study of Ad26.COV2.S vaccination and SARS-CoV-2 variants. TCRdb's table, derived via immunoSEQ multiplex PCR, lists solely in-frame clones and lacks some. Among roughly 92,000 clones listed, 82% were seen once. The specimen was peripheral blood, collected after recovery from COVID-19. Receptors were obtained from a human donor who had recovered from COVID-19.

V usage is TRBV29-1 and J usage is TRBJ1-2; D gene unclear. Germline V gives CDR1 SQVTM, CDR2 ANQGSEA. CDR3 length: 15 residues. Trimming pared 4 bases from V and 4 bases from J, leaving 19 bases between. CDR3 sequence (DNA): TGCAGCGTTGTAGGTAATCGCGACTCTCCCTATGGCTACACCTTC. It specifies CSVVGNRDSPYGYTF.

The chain joins TRBV3-1 (or the pseudogene TRBV3-2) to TRBJ2-5, with 8 bases identical to TRBD2. Germline-derived CDR1 and CDR2 are LGHDT and YNNKEL (reference sequence). V lost 4 bases, J lost 1 base, and 5 bases stayed unmatched. The CDR3 covers 15 residues. CDR3 in DNA: TGTGCCAGCAGCCTAGGGGCGGGGGGCCAAGAGACCCAGTACTTC. Amino acids: CASSLGAGGQETQYF.

This chain uses TRBV13 with TRBJ1-1; no clear D. Germline CDR1 PRHDT, CDR2 FYEKMQ (reference sequence). This CDR3 is 13 amino acids long. V lost 5 bases to trimming and J lost 6 bases, with 13 bases between them. The DNA of the CDR3 is TGTGCCAGCAGCCCTAGTGCCACCCCTGAAGCTTTCTTT. Translated, it gives CASSPSATPEAFF.

The chain carries TRBV2 and TRBJ2-6; no clear D. Germline values: CDR1 SNHLY, CDR2 FYNNEI. The CDR3 is 15 residues long. The V end lost 5 bases, the J end lost 2 bases, and 10 bases lay between the germline ends. CDR3 DNA: TGTGCCAGCAGTCGAAACCCCCCTGGGGCCAACGTCCTGACTTTC. Encoded protein: CASSRNPPGANVLTF. Full variable domain (remainder filled in from reference TRBV2 and TRBJ2-6): EPEVTQTPSHQVTQMGQEVILRCVPISNHLYFYWYRQILGQKVEFLVSFYNNEISEKSEIFDDQFSVERPDGSNFTLKIRSTKLEDSAMYFCASSRNPPGANVLTFGAGSRLTVL.

The chain couples TRBV9 to TRBJ2-2; no reliable D call. V was clipped by 4 bases and J by 6 bases, with 7 bases between them. The CDR3 has 12 amino acids. The germline gives CDR1 SGDLS, CDR2 YYNGEE. CDR3 in amino acids: CASSPRPGELFF. In DNA, the CDR3 is TGTGCCAGCAGCCCGAGGCCCGGGGAGCTGTTTTTT. The whole variable domain, filled in from reference TRBV9 and TRBJ2-2, reads DSGVTQTPKHLITATGQRVTLRCSPRSGDLSVYWYQQSLDQGLQFLIQYYNGEERAKGNILERFSAQQFPDLHSELNLSSLELGDSALYFCASSPRPGELFFGEGSRLTVL.

The J gene is TRBJ2-4, the V gene TRBV18; the D is unclear. The CDR3 is 14 amino acids. The V gene lost 6 bases and the J gene lost 7 bases, with 16 bases spanning the gap. Germline values: CDR1 KGHSH, CDR2 LQKENI. Written as DNA, the CDR3 is TGTGCCAGCTCCGCTCTGGGGAAAATGAACATTCAGTACTTC. Translated: CASSALGKMNIQYF.

The chain links TRBV7-2 to TRBJ1-2; no firm D call. The ends were cut back, 3 bases at V and 5 bases at J, with 10 bases in the middle. The germline CDR1 and CDR2 sequences are SGHTA and FQGNSA. The CDR3 covers 13 residues. The CDR3 nucleotides read TGTGCCAGCAGCTTGGACGGCGATTATGGCTACACCTTC. Its translation is CASSLDGDYGYTF.

The chain is built from TRBV6-5 and TRBJ2-2; TRBD2 matches at 9 bases. This CDR3 is 16 amino acids long. With V trimmed by 2 bases and J by 3 bases, 4 bases remained unmatched. Per the germline V gene, CDR1 is MNHEY and CDR2 is SVGAGI. The CDR3 reads CASSYGSSGDTGELFF. CDR3 bases: TGTGCCAGCAGTTACGGGTCTAGCGGGGACACCGGGGAGCTGTTTTTT.

V gene TRBV11-3 combines with J gene TRBJ2-7; TRBD1 aligns across 9 bases. The CDR3 sequence is 14 residues long. Germline CDR1 reads SGHNT; CDR2 reads YENEEA. The junction had 4 bases not matched to a gene; V was cut back by 2 bases and J by 5 bases. CDR3 residues: CASSLWDRAHEQYF. The CDR3 bases are TGTGCCAGCAGCTTATGGGACAGGGCCCACGAGCAGTACTTC.

The rearrangement uses TRBV19 and TRBJ1-5, with TRBD1 identical over 8 bases. The CDR3 sequence is 16 residues long. Looked up from germline, CDR1 is LNHDA and CDR2 is SQIVND (reference sequence). J gave up 3 bases and V 4 bases, and 8 bases lay outside the gene matches. CDR3 sequence (DNA): TGTGCCAGTAGTACGGCGCCGACAGGGGTCAATCAGCCCCAGCATTTT. Translation: CASSTAPTGVNQPQHF. The full variable domain, with the rest looked up from reference TRBV19 and TRBJ1-5, is DGGITQSPKYLFRKEGQNVTLSCEQNLNHDAMYWYRQDPGQGLRLIYYSQIVNDFQKGDIAEGYSVSREKKESFPLTVTSAQKNPTAFYLCASSTAPTGVNQPQHFGDGTRLSIL.

This chain joins TRBV5-6 and TRBJ2-1, with D uncertain. Germline CDR1 and CDR2: SGHDT and YYEEEE. V was trimmed by 0 bases and J by 3 bases, leaving 4 bases between them. The CDR3 consists of 13 residues. The CDR3 spells CASSLANYNEQFF. In DNA, the CDR3 is TGTGCCAGCAGCTTGGCCAACTACAATGAGCAGTTCTTC.